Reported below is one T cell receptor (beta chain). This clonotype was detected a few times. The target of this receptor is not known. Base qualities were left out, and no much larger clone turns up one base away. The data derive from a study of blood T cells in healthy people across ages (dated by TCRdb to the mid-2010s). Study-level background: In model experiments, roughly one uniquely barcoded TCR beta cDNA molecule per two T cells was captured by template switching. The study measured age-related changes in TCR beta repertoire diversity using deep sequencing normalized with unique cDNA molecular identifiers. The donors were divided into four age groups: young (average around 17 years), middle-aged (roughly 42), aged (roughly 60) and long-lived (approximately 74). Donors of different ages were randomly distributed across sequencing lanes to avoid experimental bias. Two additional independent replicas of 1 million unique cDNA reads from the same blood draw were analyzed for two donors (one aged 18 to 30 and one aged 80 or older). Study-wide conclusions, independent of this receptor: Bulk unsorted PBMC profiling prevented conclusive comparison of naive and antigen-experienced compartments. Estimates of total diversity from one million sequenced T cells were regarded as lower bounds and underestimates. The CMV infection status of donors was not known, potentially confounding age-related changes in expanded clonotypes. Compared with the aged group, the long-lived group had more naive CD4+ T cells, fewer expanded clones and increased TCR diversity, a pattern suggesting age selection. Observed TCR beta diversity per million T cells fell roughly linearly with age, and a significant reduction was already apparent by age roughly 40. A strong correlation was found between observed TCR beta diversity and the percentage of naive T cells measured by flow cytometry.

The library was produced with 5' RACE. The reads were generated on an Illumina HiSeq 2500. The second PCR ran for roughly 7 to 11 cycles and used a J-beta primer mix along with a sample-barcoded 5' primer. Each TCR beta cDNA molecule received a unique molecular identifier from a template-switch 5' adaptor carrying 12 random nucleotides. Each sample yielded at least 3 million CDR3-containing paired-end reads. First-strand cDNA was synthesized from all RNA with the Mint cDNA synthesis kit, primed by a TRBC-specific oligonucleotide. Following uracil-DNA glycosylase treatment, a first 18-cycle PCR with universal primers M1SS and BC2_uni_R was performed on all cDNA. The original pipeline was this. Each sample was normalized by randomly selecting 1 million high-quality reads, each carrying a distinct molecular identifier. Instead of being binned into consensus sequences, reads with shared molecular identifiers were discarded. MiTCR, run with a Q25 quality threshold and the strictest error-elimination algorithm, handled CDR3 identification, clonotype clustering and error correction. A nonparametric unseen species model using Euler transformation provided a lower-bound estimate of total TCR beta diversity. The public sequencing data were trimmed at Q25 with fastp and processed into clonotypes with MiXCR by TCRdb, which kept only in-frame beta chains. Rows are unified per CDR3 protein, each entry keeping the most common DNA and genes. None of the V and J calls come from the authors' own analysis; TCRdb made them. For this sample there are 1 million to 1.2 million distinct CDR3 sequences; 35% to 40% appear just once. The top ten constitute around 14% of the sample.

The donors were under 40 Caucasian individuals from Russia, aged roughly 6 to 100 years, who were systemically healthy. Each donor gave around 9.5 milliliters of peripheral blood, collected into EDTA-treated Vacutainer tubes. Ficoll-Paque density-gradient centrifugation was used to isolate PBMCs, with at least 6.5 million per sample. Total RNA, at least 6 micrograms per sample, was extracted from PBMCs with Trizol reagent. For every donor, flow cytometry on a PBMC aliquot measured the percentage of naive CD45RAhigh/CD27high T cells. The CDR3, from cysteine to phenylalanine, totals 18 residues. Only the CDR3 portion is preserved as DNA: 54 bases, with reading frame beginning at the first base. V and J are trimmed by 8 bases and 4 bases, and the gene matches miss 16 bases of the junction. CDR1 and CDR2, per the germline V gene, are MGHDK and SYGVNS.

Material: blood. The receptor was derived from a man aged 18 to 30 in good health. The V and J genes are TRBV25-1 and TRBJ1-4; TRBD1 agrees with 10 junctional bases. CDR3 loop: CASSARDRGGKFNEKLFF. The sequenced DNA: TGTGCCAGCTCAGCCCGGGACAGGGGCGGAAAGTTTAATGAAAAACTGTTTTTT. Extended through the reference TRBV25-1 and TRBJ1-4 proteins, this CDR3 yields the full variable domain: EADIYQTPRYLVIGTGKKITLECSQTMGHDKMYWYQQDPGMELHLIHYSYGVNSTEKGDLSSESTVSRIRTEHFPLTLESARPSHTSQYLCASSARDRGGKFNEKLFFGSGTQLSVL.